The 27 T cell receptor beta chains below come from one sample, sequenced in a study of blood T cell repertoires in COVID-19. Data came from immunoSEQ multiplex PCR; TCRdb stores just in-frame clones and leaves some out. The sample carries about 300,000 clones, around 84% recorded once. Sequenced: PBMCs or T cells enriched from blood (not recorded which). The receptors derive from a woman in her thirties who had been exposed to COVID-19.

V gene TRBV6-1 combines with J gene TRBJ2-1, with D unresolved. Trimming left V 2 bases short and J 4 bases short, with 9 bases between. The CDR3 length is 14 residues. From germline, CDR1 is MNHNS and CDR2 SASEGT. The CDR3 sequence is CASSEQQIYNEQFF. The CDR3 bases are TGTGCCAGCAGTGAACAACAGATTTACAATGAGCAGTTCTTC.

This chain links TRBV12-3 or TRBV12-4 with TRBJ1-3; D is ambiguous. This CDR3 contains 13 residues. V was clipped by 5 bases and J by 2 bases, with 7 bases between them. The CDR3 nucleotides are TGTGCCAGCAGTCTGACAACTGGAAACACCATATATTTT. This encodes CASSLTTGNTIYF.

The chain combines TRBV5-4 with TRBJ1-1; 9 positions agree with TRBD1. This CDR3 has 14 residues. Losses at the gene ends were 2 bases for V and 4 bases for J; bases not matched to a gene: 3. Germline CDR1 and CDR2: SGHNT and YYREEE (reference sequence). As DNA, the CDR3 is TGTGCCAGCAGCTTACAGGGGGCGAGCACTGAAGCTTTCTTT. Residues: CASSLQGASTEAFF.

This rearrangement joins TRBV7-3 to TRBJ2-3; the D is unclear. V was pared by 5 bases and J by 2 bases, with 11 bases between. This CDR3 has 14 amino acids. Germline lookup yields CDR1 SGHTA and CDR2 FQGTGA. CDR3 DNA: TGTGCCAGCAGCCCCCCGGGTATCACAGATACGCAGTATTTT. It translates to CASSPPGITDTQYF.

The chain employs TRBV25-1 and TRBJ1-5; D is perhaps TRBD1 (6 bases). Germline CDR1 is MGHDK and CDR2 is SYGVNS. This CDR3 has 15 residues. V lost 2 bases to trimming and J lost 1 base, with 9 bases between them. The CDR3 DNA follows: TGTGCCAGCAGTGAAGCCAGGGGAAGCAATCAGCCCCAGCATTTT. This encodes CASSEARGSNQPQHF.

The rearrangement links TRBV15 to TRBJ1-5; D unclear. The CDR3 loop spans 14 amino acids. The ends were cut back, 3 bases at V and 4 bases at J, with 10 bases in the middle. CDR1 and CDR2 (germline): LNHNV, YYDKDF (reference sequence). CDR3 sequence: CATSSARRNQPQHF. The CDR3 bases are TGTGCCACCAGCAGTGCGAGGAGGAATCAGCCCCAGCATTTT.

The chain combines TRBV4-1 with TRBJ1-1; weak D call: TRBD1 (5 bases). Deletions cut 1 base from V and 0 bases from J, with 12 bases between. CDR3 length: 16 residues. Germline V gene data show CDR1 as MGHRA and CDR2 as YSYEKL. CDR3 in DNA: TGCGCCAGCAGCCAAGGAACGGCAGGGTTGAACACTGAAGCTTTCTTT. Protein product: CASSQGTAGLNTEAFF.

The chain joins TRBV18 to TRBJ2-3; TRBD1 agrees at 8 bases. The CDR3 totals 15 residues. Germline V gene data show CDR1 as KGHSH and CDR2 as LQKENI. V lost 3 bases and J lost 0; bases outside the gene matches: 2. CDR3 sequence: CASSPRDRSTDTQYF. The CDR3 DNA follows: TGTGCCAGCTCACCCCGGGACAGGAGCACAGATACGCAGTATTTT.

The chain uses TRBV5-4 and TRBJ1-4, with a tentative D call TRBD1 (6 bases). CDR3 length: 14 amino acids. The V gene's germline CDR1 is SGHNT and CDR2 YYREEE (reference sequence). The V end was cut by 0 bases, the J end by 8 bases, with 11 bases between. The CDR3 nucleotides read TGTGCCAGCAGCTTGGAACAGGGCGGGGAAAAACTGTTTTTT. Its translation: CASSLEQGGEKLFF.

The J gene is TRBJ1-1, the V gene TRBV19, with D unresolved. Germline-derived CDR1 and CDR2 are LNHDA and SQIVND (reference sequence). Trimming stripped 4 bases from V and 1 base from J, with 13 bases between. The CDR3 is made up of 15 amino acids. In DNA form, the CDR3 reads TGTGCCAGTAGTACCTTATGGGGAGAGAACACTGAAGCTTTCTTT. It is translated as CASSTLWGENTEAFF.

The chain links TRBV29-1 to TRBJ1-2, with TRBD1 matching over 9 bases. CDR3 length equals 11 residues. Per the germline V gene, CDR1 is SQVTM and CDR2 is ANQGSEA. V lost 6 bases to trimming and J lost 6 bases; unmatched junction nucleotides: 2. The chain's CDR3 is CSVRQGDGYTF. The CDR3 DNA reads as TGCAGCGTGCGACAGGGGGATGGCTACACCTTC.

This clone appeared a single time. The gene calls are TRBV27 and TRBJ2-1; no firm D call. The CDR3 is made up of 13 amino acids. Trimming left V 10 bases short and J 3 bases short, with 13 bases between. CDR1 is MNHEY and CDR2 is SMNVEV in the germline V gene (reference sequence). CDR3 sequence (DNA): TGTGCCATCGGGTCTGCTTACTACAATGAGCAGTTCTTC. Translation: CAIGSAYYNEQFF.

The chain joins TRBV30 to TRBJ1-3; 7 bases agree with TRBD1. This CDR3 comprises 12 residues. The ends lost 5 bases at V and 4 bases at J; junction bases unmatched: 2. From germline, CDR1 is GTSNPN and CDR2 SVGIG (reference sequence). CDR3 loop: CAWDRVGNTIYF. The CDR3 DNA follows: TGTGCCTGGGACAGGGTCGGAAACACCATATATTTT. The full variable domain, completed using reference TRBV30 and TRBJ1-3, is SQTIHQWPATLVQPVGSPLSLECTVEGTSNPNLYWYRQAAGRGLQLLFYSVGIGQISSEVPQNLSASRPQDRQFILSSKKLLLSDSGFYLCAWDRVGNTIYFGEGSWLTVV.

CDR3 residues: CASSSLPQGAKGNTIYF. As DNA, the CDR3 is TGTGCCAGCAGCTCTCTTCCCCAGGGGGCAAAGGGAAACACCATATATTTT. The chain couples TRBV9 to TRBJ1-3, with 8 bases matching TRBD1. V gave up 4 bases and J gave up 4 bases; unmatched junction bases: 13. This CDR3 is built from 17 residues. Germline-derived CDR1 and CDR2 are SGDLS and YYNGEE. Full variable domain (missing parts from reference TRBV9 and TRBJ1-3): DSGVTQTPKHLITATGQRVTLRCSPRSGDLSVYWYQQSLDQGLQFLIQYYNGEERAKGNILERFSAQQFPDLHSELNLSSLELGDSALYFCASSSLPQGAKGNTIYFGEGSWLTVV.

The chain carries TRBV5-4 and TRBJ1-4; D perhaps matches TRBD1 (5 bases). This CDR3 spans 15 amino acids. The V gene lost 0 bases and the J gene lost 6 bases, with 12 bases spanning the gap. Germline CDR1 reads SGHNT; CDR2 reads YYREEE (reference sequence). CDR3 DNA: TGTGCCAGCAGCTTGGGGGGCGCGCTCGATGAAAAACTGTTTTTT. The encoded protein is CASSLGGALDEKLFF.

The rearrangement uses TRBV5-1 and TRBJ1-2; D call uncertain. Germline CDR1 and CDR2: SGHRS and YFSETQ. CDR3 length: 12 amino acids. Trimming pared 2 bases from V and 3 bases from J, leaving 5 bases between. The CDR3 bases are TGCGCCAGCAGCTTAAACTACTATGGCTACACCTTC. Its translation is CASSLNYYGYTF.

This clone came up once. The gene calls are TRBV2 and TRBJ2-3; 9 bases map to TRBD2. J gave up 2 bases and V 4 bases, and 4 bases lay outside the gene matches. The length of the CDR3 is 15 residues. Germline V gene lookup returns CDR1 SNHLY and CDR2 FYNNEI. The CDR3 region is CASSAASGTTDTQYF. CDR3 bases: TGTGCCAGCAGTGCAGCTAGCGGGACCACAGATACGCAGTATTTT.

The rearrangement uses TRBV30 and TRBJ2-7; maybe TRBD2 (6 bases). This CDR3 contains 12 residues. CDR1 is GTSNPN and CDR2 is SVGIG in the germline V gene (reference sequence). Trimming left V 3 bases short and J 6 bases short, with 12 bases between. The CDR3 protein is CAWRYQGLEQYF. CDR3 bases: TGTGCCTGGAGGTATCAGGGACTCGAGCAGTACTTC.

The V call is TRBV2, the J call TRBJ2-3; weak D call: TRBD2 (5 bases). Trimming took 8 bases from V and 2 from J, leaving 11 bases between them. The CDR3 is 13 amino acids. Germline CDR1 SNHLY, CDR2 FYNNEI. The CDR3 region has the DNA TGTGCCAGCGCTTTGGACTTCACAGATACGCAGTATTTT. Amino acid sequence: CASALDFTDTQYF.

The J gene is TRBJ1-2, the V gene TRBV7-9; D gene uncertain. This CDR3 is 15 amino acids long. Germline V gene lookup returns CDR1 SEHNR and CDR2 FQNEAQ (reference sequence). Trimming removed 4 bases from V and 6 bases from J, with 18 bases in between. DNA of the CDR3: TGTGCCAGCAGCTCCGAATTGGGGTGGGAGAATGGCTACACCTTC. Protein product: CASSSELGWENGYTF.

The count of this clone is one. This chain joins TRBV20-1 and TRBJ2-2; possibly TRBD1 for D (6 bases). The CDR3 sequence is 12 residues long. The V and J ends lost 6 bases and 7 bases respectively, with 12 bases between them. Germline CDR1 reads DFQATT; CDR2 reads SNEGSKA (reference sequence). CDR3 DNA sequence: TGCAGTGCCAGTACAGGGCTCGGGGAGCTGTTTTTT. This encodes CSASTGLGELFF.

This clone was observed once. The chain employs TRBV29-1 and TRBJ2-5; TRBD1 is a possible D gene (7 bases). The CDR3 contains 13 residues. Trimming removed 3 bases at V and 2 bases at J, with 10 bases between. CDR1 SQVTM and CDR2 ANQGSEA come from the germline V gene. CDR3 bases: TGCAGCGTTGACGCAGGGGGGCAAGAGACCCAGTACTTC. Amino acid sequence: CSVDAGGQETQYF.

For this clone: Within the sample, other DNA sequences also encode this same CDR3. This chain uses TRBV3-1 (or the pseudogene TRBV3-2) with TRBJ1-3; the D is unclear. Germline CDR1 is LGHDT and CDR2 is YNNKEL (reference sequence). V lost 1 base to trimming and J lost 6 bases, with 7 bases between them. This CDR3 is built from 13 residues. The CDR3 reads CASSQGGLNTIYF. In nucleotides, the CDR3 is TGTGCCAGCAGCCAAGGAGGGTTAAACACCATATATTTT.

The chain combines TRBV2 with TRBJ2-2; maybe TRBD1 (6 bases). V was clipped by 9 bases and J by 6 bases, with 17 bases between them. Germline loops: CDR1 SNHLY, CDR2 FYNNEI. The CDR3 spans 14 residues. CDR3 residues: CASKNRDGPGELFF. CDR3 bases: TGTGCCAGTAAAAACAGGGATGGACCCGGGGAGCTGTTTTTT.

The V call is TRBV11-2, the J call TRBJ1-4; D perhaps matches TRBD1 (6 bases). Germline CDR1 SGHAT, CDR2 FQNNGV. The CDR3 has 16 residues. V dropped 3 bases and J dropped 14 bases, with 25 bases sitting between them. CDR3 nucleotide sequence: TGTGCCAGCAGCTTCCAGATTGGGACAAAAGGCTCGGGTCTGTTTTTT. Translated: CASSFQIGTKGSGLFF.

The chain links TRBV28 to TRBJ1-1; no clear D gene. CDR1 MDHEN and CDR2 SYDVKM come from the germline V gene. Trimming stripped 1 base from V and 0 bases from J, with 9 bases between. This CDR3 spans 15 amino acids. The chain's CDR3 is CASSLFEIMNTEAFF. The CDR3 bases are TGTGCCAGCAGTTTATTCGAGATCATGAACACTGAAGCTTTCTTT.

The gene calls are TRBV2 and TRBJ2-1; 9 bases match TRBD1. The CDR3 is made up of 14 amino acids. CDR1 is SNHLY, CDR2 FYNNEI, per germline. V trimming: 9 bases; J trimming: 5 bases; junction bases outside the gene matches: 8. CDR3 sequence: CARRGQGKDNEQFF. DNA of the CDR3: TGTGCCAGAAGGGGACAGGGAAAGGACAATGAGCAGTTCTTC. Together with reference TRBV2 and TRBJ2-1, the CDR3 gives the full variable domain: EPEVTQTPSHQVTQMGQEVILRCVPISNHLYFYWYRQILGQKVEFLVSFYNNEISEKSEIFDDQFSVERPDGSNFTLKIRSTKLEDSAMYFCARRGQGKDNEQFFGPGTRLTVL.